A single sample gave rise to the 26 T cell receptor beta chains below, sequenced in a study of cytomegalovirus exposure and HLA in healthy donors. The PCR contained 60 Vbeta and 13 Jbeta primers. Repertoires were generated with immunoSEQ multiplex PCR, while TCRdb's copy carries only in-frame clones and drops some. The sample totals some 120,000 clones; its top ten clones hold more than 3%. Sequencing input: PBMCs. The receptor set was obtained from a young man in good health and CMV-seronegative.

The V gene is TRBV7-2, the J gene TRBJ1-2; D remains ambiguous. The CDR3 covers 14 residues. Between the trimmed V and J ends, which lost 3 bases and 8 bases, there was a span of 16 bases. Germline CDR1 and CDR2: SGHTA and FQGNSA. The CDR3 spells CASSFSFMVRGYTF. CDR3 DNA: TGTGCCAGCAGCTTCTCCTTCATGGTTAGAGGCTACACCTTC.

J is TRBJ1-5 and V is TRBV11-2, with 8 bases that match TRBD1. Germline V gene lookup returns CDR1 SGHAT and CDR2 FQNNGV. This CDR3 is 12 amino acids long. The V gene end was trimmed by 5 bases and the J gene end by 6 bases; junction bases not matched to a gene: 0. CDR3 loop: CASSDRGQPQHF. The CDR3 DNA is TGTGCCAGCAGCGACAGGGGTCAGCCCCAGCATTTT.

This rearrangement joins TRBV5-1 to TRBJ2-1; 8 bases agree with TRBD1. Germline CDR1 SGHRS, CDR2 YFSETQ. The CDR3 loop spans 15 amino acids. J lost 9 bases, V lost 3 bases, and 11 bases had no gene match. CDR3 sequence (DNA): TGCGCCAGCAGCTCTGACAGGGGAATCATGTCTGAGCAGTTCTTC. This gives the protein CASSSDRGIMSEQFF.

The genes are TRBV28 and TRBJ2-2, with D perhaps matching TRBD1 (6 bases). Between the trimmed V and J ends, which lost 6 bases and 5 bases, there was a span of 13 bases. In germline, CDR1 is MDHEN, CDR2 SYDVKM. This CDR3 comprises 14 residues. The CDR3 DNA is TGTGCCAGCAGACTCCTCAGGGGAACCGGGGAGCTGTTTTTT. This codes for CASRLLRGTGELFF.

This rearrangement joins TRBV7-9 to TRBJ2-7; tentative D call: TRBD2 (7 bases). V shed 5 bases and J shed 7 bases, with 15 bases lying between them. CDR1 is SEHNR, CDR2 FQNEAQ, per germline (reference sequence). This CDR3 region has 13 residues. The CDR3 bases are TGTGCCAGCAGCCCCGCGGGGGCAGGGGAGCAGTACTTC. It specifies CASSPAGAGEQYF.

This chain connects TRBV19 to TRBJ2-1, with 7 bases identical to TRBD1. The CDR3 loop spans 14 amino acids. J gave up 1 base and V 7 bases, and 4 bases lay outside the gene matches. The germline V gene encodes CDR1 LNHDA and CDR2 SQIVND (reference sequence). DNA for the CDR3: TGTGCCAGTACCGTGGGACAGTCCTACAATGAGCAGTTCTTC. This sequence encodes CASTVGQSYNEQFF.

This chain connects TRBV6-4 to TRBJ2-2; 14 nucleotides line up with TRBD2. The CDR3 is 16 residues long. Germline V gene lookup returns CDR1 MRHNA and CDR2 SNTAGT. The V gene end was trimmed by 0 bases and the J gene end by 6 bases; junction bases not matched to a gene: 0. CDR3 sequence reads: CASSDSGLAGAGELFF. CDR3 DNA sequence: TGTGCCAGCAGTGACTCGGGACTAGCGGGAGCCGGGGAGCTGTTTTTT.

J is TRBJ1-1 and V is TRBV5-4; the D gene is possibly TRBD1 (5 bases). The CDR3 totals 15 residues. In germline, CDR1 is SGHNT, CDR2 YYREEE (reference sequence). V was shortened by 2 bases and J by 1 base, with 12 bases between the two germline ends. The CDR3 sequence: CASSFRQTSNTEAFF. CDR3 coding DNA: TGTGCCAGCAGCTTTCGACAGACTTCGAACACTGAAGCTTTCTTT. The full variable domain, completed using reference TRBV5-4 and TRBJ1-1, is ETGVTQSPTHLIKTRGQQVTLRCSSQSGHNTVSWYQQALGQGPQFIFQYYREEENGRGNFPPRFSGLQFPNYSSELNVNALELDDSALYLCASSFRQTSNTEAFFGQGTRLTVV.

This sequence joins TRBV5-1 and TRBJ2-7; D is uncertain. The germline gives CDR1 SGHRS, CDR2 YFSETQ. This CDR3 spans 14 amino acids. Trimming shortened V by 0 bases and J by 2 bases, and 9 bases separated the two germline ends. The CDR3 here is CASSLDALTYEQYF. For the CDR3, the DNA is TGCGCCAGCAGCTTGGATGCCCTAACCTACGAGCAGTACTTC.

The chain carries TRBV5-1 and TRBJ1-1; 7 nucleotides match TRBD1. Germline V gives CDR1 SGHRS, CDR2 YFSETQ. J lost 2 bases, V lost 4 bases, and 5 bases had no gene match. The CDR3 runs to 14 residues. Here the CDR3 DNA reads TGCGCCAGCAGCCGCAGGGGGGTAAACACTGAAGCTTTCTTT. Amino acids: CASSRRGVNTEAFF.

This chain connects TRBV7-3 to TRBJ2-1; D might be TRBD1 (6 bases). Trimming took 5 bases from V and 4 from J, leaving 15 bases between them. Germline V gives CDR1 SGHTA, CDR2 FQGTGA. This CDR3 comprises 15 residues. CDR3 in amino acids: CASSPQTGQYNEQFF. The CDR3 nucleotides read TGTGCCAGCAGCCCCCAGACAGGACAGTACAATGAGCAGTTCTTC. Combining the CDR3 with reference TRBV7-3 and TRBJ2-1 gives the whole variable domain GAGVSQTPSNKVTEKGKYVELRCDPISGHTALYWYRQSLGQGPEFLIYFQGTGAADDSGLPNDRFFAVRPEGSVSTLKIQRTERGDSAVYLCASSPQTGQYNEQFFGPGTRLTVL.

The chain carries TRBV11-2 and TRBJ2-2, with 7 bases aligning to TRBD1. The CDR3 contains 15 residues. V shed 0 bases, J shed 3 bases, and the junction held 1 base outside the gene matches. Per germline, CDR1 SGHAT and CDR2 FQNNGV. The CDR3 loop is CASSLETGYTGELFF. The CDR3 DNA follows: TGTGCCAGCAGCTTAGAGACAGGGTACACCGGGGAGCTGTTTTTT.

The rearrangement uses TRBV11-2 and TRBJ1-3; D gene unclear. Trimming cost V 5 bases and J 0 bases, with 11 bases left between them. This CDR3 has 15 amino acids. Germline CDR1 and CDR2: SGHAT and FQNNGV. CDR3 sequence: CASSRQYASGNTIYF. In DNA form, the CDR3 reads TGTGCCAGCAGCCGTCAGTACGCCTCTGGAAACACCATATATTTT.

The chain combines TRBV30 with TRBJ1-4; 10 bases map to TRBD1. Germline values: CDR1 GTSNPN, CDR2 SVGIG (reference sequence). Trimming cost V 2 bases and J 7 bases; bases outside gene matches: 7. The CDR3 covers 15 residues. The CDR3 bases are TGTGCCTGGAGTTTAGGACAGGGGGTGGGTGAAAAACTGTTTTTT. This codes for CAWSLGQGVGEKLFF.

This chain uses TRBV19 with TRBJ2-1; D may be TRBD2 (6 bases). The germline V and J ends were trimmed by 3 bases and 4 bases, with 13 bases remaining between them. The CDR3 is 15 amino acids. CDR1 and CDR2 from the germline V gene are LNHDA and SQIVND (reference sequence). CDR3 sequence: CASSMIAGSYNEQFF. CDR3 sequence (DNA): TGTGCCAGTAGTATGATTGCGGGATCATACAATGAGCAGTTCTTC.

CDR3 nucleotides: TGTGCCAGCAGCTATTCCCGGGACAGGGTTGTGAGTAGCGGCTACACCTTC. Its translation is CASSYSRDRVVSSGYTF. This sequence joins TRBV5-6 and TRBJ1-2, with 9 bases aligning to TRBD1. Per the germline V gene, CDR1 is SGHDT and CDR2 is YYEEEE. V dropped 3 bases and J dropped 8; count of bases not matched to a gene: 17. The CDR3 has 17 residues.

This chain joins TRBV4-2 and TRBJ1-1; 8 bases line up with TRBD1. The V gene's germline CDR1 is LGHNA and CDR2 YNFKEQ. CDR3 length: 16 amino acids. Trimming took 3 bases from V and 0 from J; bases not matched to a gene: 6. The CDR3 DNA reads TGTGCCAGCAGCCAGACAGGGGCAATACTGAACACTGAAGCTTTCTTT. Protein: CASSQTGAILNTEAFF.

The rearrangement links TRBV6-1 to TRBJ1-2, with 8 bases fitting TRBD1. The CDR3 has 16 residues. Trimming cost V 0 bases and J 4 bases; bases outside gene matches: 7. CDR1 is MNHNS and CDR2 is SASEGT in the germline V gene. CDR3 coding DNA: TGTGCCAGCAGTGAAGCATCAGGACAGGGAACCTATGGCTACACCTTC. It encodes CASSEASGQGTYGYTF.

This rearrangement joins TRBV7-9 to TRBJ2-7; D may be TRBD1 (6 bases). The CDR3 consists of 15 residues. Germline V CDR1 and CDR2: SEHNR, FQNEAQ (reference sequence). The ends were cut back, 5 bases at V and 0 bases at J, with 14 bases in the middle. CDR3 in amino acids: CASSPIQGYSYEQYF. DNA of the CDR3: TGTGCCAGCAGCCCGATACAGGGTTACTCCTACGAGCAGTACTTC.

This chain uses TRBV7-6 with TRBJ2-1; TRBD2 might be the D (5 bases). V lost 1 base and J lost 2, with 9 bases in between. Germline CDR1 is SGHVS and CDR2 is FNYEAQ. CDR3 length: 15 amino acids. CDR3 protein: CASSLGLAAYNEQFF. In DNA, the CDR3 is TGTGCCAGCAGCTTAGGTCTAGCAGCCTACAATGAGCAGTTCTTC.

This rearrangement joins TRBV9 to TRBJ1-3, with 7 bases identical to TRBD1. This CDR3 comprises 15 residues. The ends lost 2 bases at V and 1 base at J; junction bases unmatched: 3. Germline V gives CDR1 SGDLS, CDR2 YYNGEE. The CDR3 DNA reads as TGTGCCAGCAGCGTGTCGGGACAGTCTGGAAACACCATATATTTT. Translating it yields CASSVSGQSGNTIYF.

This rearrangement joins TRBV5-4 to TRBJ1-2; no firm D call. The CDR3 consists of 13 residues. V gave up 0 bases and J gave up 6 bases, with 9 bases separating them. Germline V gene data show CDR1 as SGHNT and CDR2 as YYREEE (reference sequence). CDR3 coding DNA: TGTGCCAGCAGCTTGGGTATTCAGGATGGCTACACCTTC. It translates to CASSLGIQDGYTF.

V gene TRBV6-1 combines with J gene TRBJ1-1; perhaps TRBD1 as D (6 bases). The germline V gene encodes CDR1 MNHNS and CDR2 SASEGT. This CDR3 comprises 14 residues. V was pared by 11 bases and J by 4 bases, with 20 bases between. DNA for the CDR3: TGTGCCGCCCTACGGGGGGGGCTGGGCACTGAAGCTTTCTTT. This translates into CAALRGGLGTEAFF.

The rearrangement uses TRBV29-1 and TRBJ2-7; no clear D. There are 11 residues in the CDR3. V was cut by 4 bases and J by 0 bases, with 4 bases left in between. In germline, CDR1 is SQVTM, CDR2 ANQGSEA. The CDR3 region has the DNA TGCAGCGTTGTGAGCTCCTACGAGCAGTACTTC. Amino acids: CSVVSSYEQYF.

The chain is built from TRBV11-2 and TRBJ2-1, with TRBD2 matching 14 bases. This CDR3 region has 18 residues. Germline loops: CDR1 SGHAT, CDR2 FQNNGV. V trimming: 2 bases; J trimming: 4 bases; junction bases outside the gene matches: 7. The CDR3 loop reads CASSLWPRTSGRYNEQFF. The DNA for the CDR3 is TGTGCCAGCAGCTTATGGCCTCGGACTAGCGGGAGGTACAATGAGCAGTTCTTC. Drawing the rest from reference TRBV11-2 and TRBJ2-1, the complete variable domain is EAGVAQSPRYKIIEKRQSVAFWCNPISGHATLYWYQQILGQGPKLLIQFQNNGVVDDSQLPKDRFSAERLKGVDSTLKIQPAKLEDSAVYLCASSLWPRTSGRYNEQFFGPGTRLTVL.

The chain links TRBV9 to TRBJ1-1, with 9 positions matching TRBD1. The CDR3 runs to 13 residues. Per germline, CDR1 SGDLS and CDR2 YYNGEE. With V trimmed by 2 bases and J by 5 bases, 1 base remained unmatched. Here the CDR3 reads CASSVGQGTEAFF. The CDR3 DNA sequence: TGTGCCAGCAGCGTCGGACAGGGGACTGAAGCTTTCTTT.